These 27 T cell receptor beta chains came from one sample sequenced in a study of Ad26.COV2.S vaccination and SARS-CoV-2 variants. The sample's treatment: 19 received Ad26.COV2.S at low or high dose, single or two shots; 5 received placebo; per-sample allocation not given. Following the first vaccine or placebo injection, samples were taken on day 63. The table came from immunoSEQ multiplex PCR; TCRdb's copy has only in-frame clones and leaves some out. The sample lists more than 350,000 clones, over 75% occurring once. Sample: peripheral blood, taken in a trial of Ad26.COV2.S vaccine versus placebo. These receptors all come from a person between 18 and 60 years old who received the Ad26.COV2.S COVID-19 vaccine or a placebo.

The sample holds one count of this clone. The V and J genes are TRBV6-2 or TRBV6-3 and TRBJ2-2, with D unresolved. V lost 1 base and J 6 bases, leaving 3 bases between the germline ends. The CDR3 consists of 12 residues. In germline, CDR1 is MNHEY, CDR2 SVGEGT. The CDR3 coding sequence is TGTGCCAGCAGTTACTGGGCCGGGGAGCTGTTTTTT. Translating it yields CASSYWAGELFF.

This clone appeared once. This CDR3 reads CASSPDRSKLFF. The CDR3 nucleotides are TGTGCCAGCAGTCCGGACAGATCGAAACTGTTTTTT. The chain uses TRBV2 and TRBJ1-4; the D gene is possibly TRBD1 (6 bases). The CDR3 runs 12 residues. Deletions cut 5 bases from V and 11 bases from J, with 12 bases between. Per the germline V gene, CDR1 is SNHLY and CDR2 is FYNNEI.

The chain employs TRBV6-2 or TRBV6-3 and TRBJ2-2; no clear D gene. This CDR3 region has 12 residues. The V and J ends lost 2 bases and 6 bases respectively, with 4 bases between them. CDR1 is MNHEY and CDR2 is SVGEGT in the germline V gene. The CDR3 reads CASSYGSGELFF. In DNA, the CDR3 is TGTGCCAGCAGTTACGGGTCCGGGGAGCTGTTTTTT.

V gene TRBV29-1 combines with J gene TRBJ2-1; D gene ambiguous. V was clipped by 6 bases and J by 10 bases, with 16 bases between them. CDR1 SQVTM and CDR2 ANQGSEA come from the germline V gene. The CDR3 is 12 amino acids. The CDR3 bases are TGCAGCGTATACCCCACGCCTGGGGAGCAGTTCTTC. As protein: CSVYPTPGEQFF.

J is TRBJ1-1 and V is TRBV28; no clear D. This CDR3 is 15 amino acids long. Germline assignment: CDR1 MDHEN and CDR2 SYDVKM. V lost 4 bases, J lost 0 bases, and 12 bases lay in between. CDR3 protein: CASSWRANLNTEAFF. In DNA, the CDR3 is TGTGCCAGCAGTTGGAGGGCAAACCTGAACACTGAAGCTTTCTTT.

The chain joins TRBV7-8 to TRBJ1-6; 7 bases agree with TRBD1. This CDR3 comprises 15 residues. Germline loops: CDR1 SGHVS, CDR2 FQNEAQ. V shed 2 bases, J shed 8 bases, and the junction held 6 bases outside the gene matches. The CDR3: CASSLTGVSDSPLHF. CDR3 DNA: TGTGCCAGCAGCTTAACAGGGGTCTCGGATTCACCCCTCCACTTT.

V is TRBV6-5 and J is TRBJ2-7; 10 bases agree with TRBD1. The CDR3 spans 15 residues. Germline V gene sequence: CDR1 MNHEY, CDR2 SVGAGI. The ends lost 2 bases at V and 4 bases at J; junction bases unmatched: 5. The CDR3 region is CASSYAGQGGYEQYF. The CDR3 bases are TGTGCCAGCAGTTACGCCGGACAGGGGGGTTACGAGCAGTACTTC.

The gene calls are TRBV3-1 (or the pseudogene TRBV3-2) and TRBJ2-7, with D unclear. In germline, CDR1 is LGHDT, CDR2 YNNKEL (reference sequence). This CDR3 is built from 14 residues. V lost 0 bases to trimming and J lost 4 bases, with 10 bases between them. The CDR3 DNA follows: TGTGCCAGCAGCCAAGACCCGTTGGTATACGAGCAGTACTTC. Its protein product is CASSQDPLVYEQYF.

This chain links TRBV5-1 with TRBJ2-1; perhaps D is TRBD1 or TRBD2 (6 bases each). Germline V gene lookup returns CDR1 SGHRS and CDR2 YFSETQ. The ends were cut back, 4 bases at V and 6 bases at J, with 17 bases in the middle. The CDR3 has 15 amino acids. The CDR3: CASSPRDKGGNEQFF. Here the CDR3 DNA reads TGCGCCAGCAGCCCCCGGGACAAGGGGGGCAATGAGCAGTTCTTC.

The genes are TRBV30 and TRBJ2-1; 13 bases fit TRBD2. V dropped 2 bases and J dropped 10; count of bases not matched to a gene: 5. Germline V gives CDR1 GTSNPN, CDR2 SVGIG (reference sequence). The CDR3 is 14 amino acids. The CDR3 sequence: CAWSRLAGGGEQFF. The CDR3 region has the DNA TGTGCCTGGAGTCGACTAGCGGGAGGCGGGGAGCAGTTCTTC.

The chain employs TRBV5-4 and TRBJ2-3; 10 bases align to TRBD2. The V gene end was trimmed by 6 bases and the J gene end by 4 bases; junction bases not matched to a gene: 11. The CDR3 length is 16 residues. Germline V gene sequence: CDR1 SGHNT, CDR2 YYREEE (reference sequence). The CDR3 spells CASTYLPSGRPDTQYF. CDR3 bases: TGTGCCAGCACCTATCTGCCTAGCGGGAGACCAGATACGCAGTATTTT.

The gene calls are TRBV3-1 (or the pseudogene TRBV3-2) and TRBJ1-3, with D tentatively TRBD1 (5 bases). Germline CDR1 LGHDT, CDR2 YNNKEL (reference sequence). V was cut by 2 bases and J by 14 bases, with 16 bases left in between. There are 13 residues in the CDR3. CDR3: CASSQYNWGLVYF. DNA of the CDR3: TGTGCCAGCAGCCAATATAACTGGGGACTGGTATATTTT.

The rearrangement joins TRBV25-1 to TRBJ2-1; TRBD1 might be the D (5 bases). Germline V gives CDR1 MGHDK, CDR2 SYGVNS. The CDR3 has 16 residues. Between the trimmed V and J ends, which lost 7 bases and 0 bases, there was a span of 16 bases. This chain's CDR3 is CASTPRRQSSYNEQFF. CDR3 nucleotides: TGTGCCAGCACCCCGCGGCGACAGAGCTCCTACAATGAGCAGTTCTTC.

V and J are TRBV6-5 and TRBJ2-7, with a tentative D call TRBD1 (6 bases). Trimming took off 8 bases at V and 2 bases at J, with 19 bases between the two ends. Germline lookup yields CDR1 MNHEY and CDR2 SVGAGI. The CDR3 is 15 residues long. The CDR3 DNA sequence: TGTGCCAGCCTTCATGGGGGACACTCAACCTACGAGCAGTACTTC. Protein sequence: CASLHGGHSTYEQYF.

V is TRBV14 and J is TRBJ2-2; TRBD2 is a possible D gene (6 bases). CDR1 is SGHDN, CDR2 FVKESK, per germline. This CDR3 has 15 residues. V was trimmed by 3 bases and J by 6 bases, leaving 14 bases between them. CDR3 loop: CASSQGLAFAGELFF. The CDR3 coding sequence is TGTGCCAGCAGCCAGGGGCTAGCGTTCGCCGGGGAGCTGTTTTTT.

Only one count was recorded for this clone. The chain joins TRBV6-6 to TRBJ2-7; 9 positions match TRBD2. The CDR3 has 14 residues. Trimming took 5 bases from V and 4 from J; bases not matched to a gene: 6. Germline V gene sequence: CDR1 MNHNY, CDR2 SVGAGI (reference sequence). CDR3 nucleotides: TGTGCCAGCAGTGACGGGACTAGCCGTTACGAGCAGTACTTC. This gives the protein CASSDGTSRYEQYF.

This clone was seen once. The J gene is TRBJ2-1, the V gene TRBV10-2; no definite D call. V lost 4 bases, J lost 5 bases, and 6 bases lay in between. This CDR3 contains 12 residues. Germline loops: CDR1 WSHSY, CDR2 SAAADI. In DNA form, the CDR3 reads TGCGCCAGCAGTGCCACCAACAATGAGCAGTTCTTC. Amino acid sequence: CASSATNNEQFF.

The J gene is TRBJ2-7, the V gene TRBV7-9; maybe TRBD1 (6 bases). Per the germline V gene, CDR1 is SEHNR and CDR2 is FQNEAQ (reference sequence). CDR3 size: 13 residues. V gave up 6 bases and J gave up 1 base, with 10 bases separating them. Written as DNA, the CDR3 is TGTGCCAGCAGATCAGGGGAGTCCTACGAGCAGTACTTC. Translated: CASRSGESYEQYF.

V is TRBV30 and J is TRBJ1-2, with a possible D match to TRBD1 (5 bases). V gave up 4 bases and J gave up 4 bases, with 19 bases separating them. Germline V CDR1 and CDR2: GTSNPN, SVGIG (reference sequence). The CDR3 loop spans 15 amino acids. The CDR3 loop reads CAWNNQAGTLYGYTF. The CDR3 nucleotides read TGTGCCTGGAACAACCAAGCCGGGACGCTCTATGGCTACACCTTC.

The CDR3 DNA sequence: TGTGCCAGCAGTTTAACAGGGGGCTACTACGAGCAGTACTTC. It specifies CASSLTGGYYEQYF. The V gene is TRBV27, the J gene TRBJ2-7; 9 bases agree with TRBD1. V dropped 2 bases and J dropped 3; count of bases not matched to a gene: 2. This CDR3 is built from 14 residues. CDR1 is MNHEY, CDR2 SMNVEV, per germline (reference sequence).

The genes are TRBV27 and TRBJ1-2, with D hard to call. Germline assignment: CDR1 MNHEY and CDR2 SMNVEV (reference sequence). Trimming took off 6 bases at V and 6 bases at J, with 14 bases between the two ends. The CDR3 contains 13 residues. The CDR3 region has the DNA TGTGCCAGCAGCAAAGGACTAAGCAATGGCTACACCTTC. Translated, it gives CASSKGLSNGYTF.

The chain has TRBV7-2 and TRBJ2-7; 11 nucleotides agree with TRBD2. Per the germline V gene, CDR1 is SGHTA and CDR2 is FQGNSA. The V gene end was trimmed by 1 base and the J gene end by 6 bases; junction bases not matched to a gene: 8. The CDR3 is 16 amino acids. In DNA, the CDR3 is TGTGCCAGCAGCTTAGAACTAACTAGCGGGAGAGGCGAGCAGTACTTC. Amino acid sequence: CASSLELTSGRGEQYF.

This chain links TRBV6-6 with TRBJ1-2; weak D call: TRBD1 (5 bases). CDR1 and CDR2 (germline): MNHNY, SVGAGI (reference sequence). The CDR3 runs 13 residues. V lost 3 bases and J lost 8, with 13 bases in between. The chain's CDR3 is CASSYLREQGYTF. DNA for the CDR3: TGTGCCAGCAGTTATCTCAGGGAACAAGGCTACACCTTC.

The rearrangement links TRBV4-3 to TRBJ1-4; no clear D. Trimming took 0 bases from V and 0 from J, leaving 5 bases between them. The CDR3 contains 15 residues. The germline CDR1 and CDR2 sequences are LGHNA and YSLEER. The CDR3 coding sequence is TGCGCCAGCAGCCAAGATTTAGCAACTAATGAAAAACTGTTTTTT. This sequence encodes CASSQDLATNEKLFF.

The chain employs TRBV15 and TRBJ2-5, with TRBD2 matching over 16 bases. The CDR3 runs 16 residues. CDR1 is LNHNV and CDR2 is YYDKDF in the germline V gene (reference sequence). With V trimmed by 7 bases and J by 5 bases, 7 bases remained unmatched. Here the CDR3 DNA reads TGTGCCACCACCGGGACTAGCGGGAGGGCCGATGAGACCCAGTACTTC. Amino acid sequence: CATTGTSGRADETQYF.

The J gene is TRBJ1-2, the V gene TRBV5-6; D may be TRBD1 (5 bases). V gave up 4 bases and J gave up 2 bases, with 12 bases separating them. CDR1 and CDR2 (germline): SGHDT, YYEEEE. The CDR3 covers 14 residues. The CDR3 DNA is TGTGCCAGCAGCCCCGGGACGGAGAACTATGGCTACACCTTC. This sequence encodes CASSPGTENYGYTF.

The chain employs TRBV6-5 and TRBJ2-1, with 9 bases lining up with TRBD2. Unmatched junction bases numbered 1, after V lost 0 bases and J lost 1 base. From germline, CDR1 is MNHEY and CDR2 SVGAGI. The CDR3 has 16 residues. CDR3 amino acids: CASSYSTSGSYNEQFF. The CDR3, as DNA: TGTGCCAGCAGTTACTCGACTAGCGGTTCCTACAATGAGCAGTTCTTC.